Listed here are 23 T cell receptor beta chains from one sample, sequenced in a study of T cells in women clearing cervical HPV infection. The method was immunoSEQ multiplex PCR; TCRdb's version includes in-frame clones alone and lacks a portion of them. The table lists around 20,000 clones. Sequencing was done on a sample of blood buffy coat. The receptors derive from a woman aged 18 to 75 with a cervical HPV16 infection that either progressed to CIN3+ or cleared (not recorded which).

CDR3: CASSIPRTGGSVNQPQHF. The part of the CDR3 DNA that was read is TGTGCCAGTAGTATACCCCGGACAGGGGGCTCAGTTAATCAGCCC. The V call is TRBV19, the J call TRBJ1-5; 11 bases are a match to TRBD1. The missing CDR3 end, 3 residues past where the read stops, is filled in from the germline J gene. CDR3 length: 18 amino acids. CDR1 and CDR2 from the germline V gene are LNHDA and SQIVND (reference sequence). J lost 4 bases, V lost 2 bases, and 10 bases had no gene match.

To note about this clone: The read stops 3 residues short of the end of the CDR3; the missing end is completed from the germline J gene. This rearrangement joins TRBV20-1 to TRBJ2-5; 11 bases align to TRBD1. V lost 4 bases to trimming and J lost 3 bases; unmatched junction nucleotides: 4. The V gene's germline CDR1 is DFQATT and CDR2 SNEGSKA (reference sequence). The CDR3 has 14 residues. CDR3 sequence: CSAMDRGLEETQYF. Incomplete CDR3 DNA: TGCAGTGCTATGGACAGGGGGCTAGAAGAGACC.

About this clone itself: The sequence runs out 3 residues before the end of the CDR3; the remainder is reconstructed from the germline J gene. The rearrangement uses TRBV7-3 and TRBJ1-6; possibly TRBD1 for D (6 bases). The CDR3 loop spans 15 amino acids. Germline V gene lookup returns CDR1 SGHTA and CDR2 FQGTGA. Trimming took off 0 bases at V and 6 bases at J, with 9 bases between the two ends. The CDR3 bases that were read are TGTGCCAGCAGCTTAACAGGGGACACTAATTCACCC. As protein: CASSLTGDTNSP. The entire CDR3 reads CASSLTGDTNSPLHF. Full variable domain (missing parts from reference TRBV7-3 and TRBJ1-6): GAGVSQTPSNKVTEKGKYVELRCDPISGHTALYWYRQSLGQGPEFLIYFQGTGAADDSGLPNDRFFAVRPEGSVSTLKIQRTERGDSAVYLCASSLTGDTNSPLHFGNGTRLTVT.

Worth noting for this clone: The read comes to an end 3 residues before the CDR3 does, leaving the germline J gene to fill in the end. This chain connects TRBV19 to TRBJ1-2; no definite D call. There are 14 residues in the CDR3. Germline assignment: CDR1 LNHDA and CDR2 SQIVND (reference sequence). CDR3 bases read: TGTGCCAGTAGTATCGGCCTACAAAACTACGAC. Translation: CASSIGLQNYD. The full CDR3 is CASSIGLQNYDYTF. Looking up the rest from reference TRBV19 and TRBJ1-2 gives the full variable domain: DGGITQSPKYLFRKEGQNVTLSCEQNLNHDAMYWYRQDPGQGLRLIYYSQIVNDFQKGDIAEGYSVSREKKESFPLTVTSAQKNPTAFYLCASSIGLQNYDYTFGSGTRLTVV.

As concerns this clone: The read is 3 residues too short to cover the CDR3 end, so that end is filled in from the germline J gene. The J gene is TRBJ2-1, the V gene TRBV6-4; 12 bases map to TRBD2. Germline trimming cut 6 bases from V and 7 bases from J; bases unmatched to any gene: 7. CDR1 is MRHNA, CDR2 SNTAGT, per germline. The CDR3 is made up of 15 amino acids. The CDR3 is CASSRLAGEINEQFF. The DNA read from the CDR3 is TGTGCCAGCAGCAGACTAGCGGGAGAAATTAATGAG.

Partial CDR3 DNA: TGCGCCAGCAGACCCGGGACAGGGGATTTCTACGAG. Protein sequence: CASRPGTGDFYE. The entire CDR3 reads CASRPGTGDFYEQYF. The chain uses TRBV4-1 and TRBJ2-7, with 10 bases aligning to TRBD1. The read ends 3 residues shy of where the CDR3 ends; the end is completed using the germline J gene. The ends lost 6 bases at V and 3 bases at J; junction bases unmatched: 8. CDR3 size: 15 residues. CDR1 is MGHRA and CDR2 is YSYEKL in the germline V gene.

This clone counts as medium-sized by frequency. Coverage ceases 3 residues before the CDR3 finishes, and the germline J gene fills in the end. V gene TRBV7-3 combines with J gene TRBJ2-2; D perhaps matches TRBD1 (7 bases). The CDR3 runs 16 residues. From germline, CDR1 is SGHTA and CDR2 FQGTGA. Trimming pared 5 bases from V and 4 bases from J, leaving 17 bases between. The DNA read from the CDR3 is TGTGCCAGCAGCATTACCAACAGGGGAGGCACCGGGGAG. Protein product: CASSITNRGGTGE. The full CDR3 reads CASSITNRGGTGELFF.

Concerning this clone: The CDR3 goes on 3 residues after the read ends, and that part is filled in from the germline J gene. The chain has TRBV9 and TRBJ2-7; D is possibly TRBD2 (6 bases). The CDR3 covers 13 residues. The ends were cut back, 3 bases at V and 1 base at J, with 8 bases in the middle. CDR1 and CDR2 from the germline V gene are SGDLS and YYNGEE. The CDR3 protein is CASSASGSYEQYF. The sequenced part of the CDR3 DNA is TGTGCCAGCAGCGCCAGCGGGTCCTACGAG.

As concerns this clone: From the germline J gene comes the end of the CDR3, since the read stops 3 residues before it. The chain couples TRBV18 to TRBJ1-5; 8 bases align to TRBD1. V was pared by 2 bases and J by 6 bases, with 6 bases of the junction left unmatched. The CDR3 runs 15 residues. From germline, CDR1 is KGHSH and CDR2 LQKENI. This CDR3 is CASSPGSGGFQPQHF. The CDR3 DNA, read in part, is TGTGCCAGCTCACCAGGGTCAGGGGGCTTTCAGCCC.

Points on this clone: The CDR3 is cut off 3 residues early in the read; its end comes from the germline J gene. V is TRBV7-2 and J is TRBJ2-1; 7 bases agree with TRBD2. Germline V lookup: CDR1 SGHTA, CDR2 FQGNSA. With V trimmed by 3 bases and J by 5 bases, 4 bases remained unmatched. This CDR3 is 14 amino acids long. The part of the CDR3 DNA that was read is TGTGCCAGCAGCTTGAGCGGGAAGAACAATGAG. Its translation is CASSLSGKNNE. The complete CDR3 reads CASSLSGKNNEQFF.

With regard to this clone: The read ends 3 residues early relative to the CDR3; the germline J gene fills the gap. This chain joins TRBV28 and TRBJ2-7, with 8 bases that match TRBD2. CDR3 length: 14 amino acids. The V and J ends lost 6 bases and 4 bases, in that order; junction bases with no gene match: 8. The germline gives CDR1 MDHEN, CDR2 SYDVKM. CDR3 in amino acids: CASRGRLATYEQYF. The DNA read from the CDR3 is TGTGCCAGCAGAGGCCGACTAGCGACGTACGAG.

On this clone itself: The read terminates 3 residues before the CDR3 end, so the remaining end is supplied by the germline J gene. The V call is TRBV7-9, the J call TRBJ1-2; 9 bases are shared with TRBD1. Germline lookup yields CDR1 SEHNR and CDR2 FQNEAQ (reference sequence). The V and J ends lost 4 bases and 7 bases, in that order; junction bases with no gene match: 7. The CDR3 has 14 amino acids. CDR3 DNA (partial): TGTGCCAGCAGCTACGGGACAGGGTTGCCTGGC. Its translation: CASSYGTGLPG. The whole CDR3 protein is CASSYGTGLPGYTF.

About this clone: The read falls 3 residues short of the CDR3 end, and the missing part is taken from the germline J gene. The chain is built from TRBV19 and TRBJ2-5; 7 nucleotides agree with TRBD2. The V gene end was trimmed by 0 bases and the J gene end by 5 bases; junction bases not matched to a gene: 6. The V gene's germline CDR1 is LNHDA and CDR2 SQIVND (reference sequence). This CDR3 has 15 amino acids. This CDR3 reads CASSIEGRGYETQYF. Partial CDR3 DNA: TGTGCCAGTAGTATAGAGGGGCGGGGGTACGAGACC.

Details on this clone: The read is 3 residues too short to cover the CDR3 end, so that end is filled in from the germline J gene. This chain joins TRBV28 and TRBJ1-6, with a weak D call TRBD1 (6 bases). The CDR3 is 13 residues long. Trimming took off 7 bases at V and 11 bases at J, with 15 bases between the two ends. Germline V lookup: CDR1 MDHEN, CDR2 SYDVKM. The part of the CDR3 DNA that was read is TGTGCCAGCACCCCAAGGGGGTCTACACCC. This sequence encodes CASTPRGSTP. The entire CDR3 protein reads CASTPRGSTPLHF.

With respect to this clone: With the read ending 3 residues before the CDR3 end, the germline J gene is used to fill in that end. The chain has TRBV19 and TRBJ2-7, with TRBD1 identical over 8 bases. The V gene end was trimmed by 5 bases and the J gene end by 5 bases; junction bases not matched to a gene: 8. Germline assignment: CDR1 LNHDA and CDR2 SQIVND (reference sequence). There are 14 residues in the CDR3. CDR3 in amino acids: CASSASGGFDEQYF. The covered CDR3 bases are TGTGCCAGTAGTGCGTCAGGGGGCTTCGACGAG.

A remark on this clone: The read stops 3 residues short of the end of the CDR3; the missing end is completed from the germline J gene. The chain is built from TRBV11-2 and TRBJ2-1; D might be TRBD1 or TRBD2, each matching 5 bases. The germline V and J ends were trimmed by 5 bases and 3 bases, with 11 bases remaining between them. This CDR3 region has 14 residues. Germline V CDR1 and CDR2: SGHAT, FQNNGV. CDR3 residues: CASSLEGIYNEQFF. The CDR3 DNA, read in part, is TGTGCCAGCAGCCTCGAGGGGATCTACAATGAG.

With regard to this clone: Read coverage stops 3 residues before the CDR3 terminus; the germline J gene supplies the remainder. The V and J genes are TRBV16 and TRBJ2-5; possible D gene TRBD1, 6 bases. Germline values: CDR1 KGHSY, CDR2 FQNENV. This CDR3 has 14 amino acids. V lost 3 bases and J lost 3, with 11 bases in between. Incomplete CDR3 DNA: TGTGCCAGCAGCCATTACGACAGGAAAGAGACC. Its translation: CASSHYDRKET. The complete CDR3 protein is CASSHYDRKETQYF. The variable domain in full, with the rest retrieved from reference TRBV16 and TRBJ2-5, is GEEVAQTPKHLVRGEGQKAKLYCAPIKGHSYVFWYQQVLKNEFKFLISFQNENVFDETGMPKERFSAKCLPNSPCSLEIQATKLEDSAVYFCASSHYDRKETQYFGPGTRLLVL.

Worth noting for this clone: The DNA ends 3 residues before the CDR3 does, and the rest of the CDR3 is filled in from the germline J gene. The J gene is TRBJ2-5, the V gene TRBV11-2; D remains unclear. V lost 0 bases, J lost 0 bases, and 8 bases lay in between. CDR3 length: 15 residues. Germline CDR1 and CDR2: SGHAT and FQNNGV. CDR3 DNA (partial): TGTGCCAGCAGCTTAGATATCGGTTACCAAGAGACC. It translates to CASSLDIGYQET. The whole CDR3 sequence is CASSLDIGYQETQYF. The full variable domain, in which reference TRBV11-2 and TRBJ2-5 provide the parts outside the CDR3, is EAGVAQSPRYKIIEKRQSVAFWCNPISGHATLYWYQQILGQGPKLLIQFQNNGVVDDSQLPKDRFSAERLKGVDSTLKIQPAKLEDSAVYLCASSLDIGYQETQYFGPGTRLLVL.

On this clone: The read is 3 residues too short to cover the CDR3 end, so that end is filled in from the germline J gene. The genes are TRBV7-9 and TRBJ1-3; possibly TRBD1 for D (6 bases). The CDR3 contains 15 residues. CDR1 and CDR2 from the germline V gene are SEHNR and FQNEAQ (reference sequence). V was clipped by 6 bases and J by 4 bases, with 16 bases between them. Here the CDR3 reads CASRQTGLYGNTIYF. The covered CDR3 bases are TGTGCCAGCAGACAAACAGGGCTGTACGGAAACACC.

In the case of this clone: The DNA ends 3 residues before the CDR3 does, and the rest of the CDR3 is filled in from the germline J gene. The chain recombines TRBV20-1 with TRBJ2-1; the D gene is possibly TRBD2 (5 bases). Germline V gene data show CDR1 as DFQATT and CDR2 as SNEGSKA (reference sequence). Trimming removed 6 bases from V and 3 bases from J, with 18 bases in between. The CDR3 runs to 15 residues. CDR3 bases read: TGCAGTGCATACCCCCCGGACTCGAACTACAATGAG. The encoded protein is CSAYPPDSNYNE. The whole CDR3 sequence reads CSAYPPDSNYNEQFF.

Notes on this clone: The read finishes 3 residues shy of the CDR3 end, and the germline J gene is used to complete it. This chain links TRBV19 with TRBJ2-1; TRBD1 matches 8 bases. Germline CDR1 is LNHDA and CDR2 is SQIVND (reference sequence). Trimming took 6 bases from V and 9 from J; bases not matched to a gene: 7. The CDR3 contains 13 residues. The DNA read from the CDR3 is TGTGCCAGTAGCCTGGGAACAGGGGGTGAG. Encoded protein: CASSLGTGGE. The whole CDR3 protein is CASSLGTGGEQFF.

In the case of this clone: The CDR3 end falls 3 residues outside the read, so it is completed with the germline J gene. V is TRBV7-8 and J is TRBJ1-3, with D perhaps TRBD1 (6 bases). Trimming took 4 bases from V and 0 from J, leaving 10 bases between them. The germline CDR1 and CDR2 sequences are SGHVS and FQNEAQ. This CDR3 is 15 amino acids long. CDR3 protein: CASSSGVSSGNTIYF. Incomplete CDR3 DNA: TGTGCCAGCAGCTCAGGGGTTAGCTCTGGAAACACC.

Note on this clone: From the germline J gene comes the end of the CDR3, since the read stops 3 residues before it. V usage is TRBV5-6 and J usage is TRBJ1-1; no reliable D call. Germline CDR1 and CDR2: SGHDT and YYEEEE. The CDR3 has 14 amino acids. Trimming stripped 0 bases from V and 5 bases from J, with 11 bases between. The DNA read from the CDR3 is TGTGCCAGCAGCTTGGGGATAAAGGGTACTGAA. Residues: CASSLGIKGTE. The full CDR3 reads CASSLGIKGTEAFF. The full variable domain, rest sourced from reference TRBV5-6 and TRBJ1-1, is DAGVTQSPTHLIKTRGQQVTLRCSPKSGHDTVSWYQQALGQGPQFIFQYYEEEERQRGNFPDRFSGHQFPNYSSELNVNALLLGDSALYLCASSLGIKGTEAFFGQGTRLTVV.